These 6 T cell receptor beta chains share one sample of origin, sequenced in a study of T cells in Graves' hyperthyroidism and ophthalmopathy (dated by TCRdb to the late 2010s). The library relied on multiplex PCR. The reads were generated on an Illumina HiSeq 2000. Amplification of TCR beta CDR3 regions was carried out from RNA transcripts. The TCR CDR3 was subjected to a first round of RT-PCR using the HTBI primer set and the Qiagen OneStep RT-PCR kit. Clones were called with MiXCR by TCRdb after fastp trimmed the public reads at Q25, and only in-frame beta chains were retained. Every CDR3 protein is listed once, alongside the most common genes and DNA of its rows. This sample has about 570,000 distinct CDR3 sequences in its table, and around 13% of those were observed once. Of the sample, more than 11% is held by the ten largest clones. Specimen: blood. The receptors were gathered from a woman aged 40 to 49 with Graves' hyperthyroidism.

This clonotype appeared many times. The chain combines TRBV12-3 or TRBV12-4 with TRBJ1-1; no clear D. The V end lost 0 bases, the J end lost 4 bases, and 12 bases lay between the germline ends. This CDR3 comprises 15 residues. The CDR3 nucleotides are TGTGCCAGCAGTTTAGCTCCGGACGGAACCACTGAAGCTTTCTTT. The encoded protein is CASSLAPDGTTEAFF.

This clonotype was counted at least ten times. The V gene is TRBV28, the J gene TRBJ2-4, with a tentative D call TRBD1 (6 bases). V was pared by 6 bases and J by 1 base, with 13 bases between. CDR1 and CDR2 (germline): MDHEN, SYDVKM. CDR3 length: 15 amino acids. CDR3 sequence: CASRNEGVAKNIQYF. CDR3 nucleotide sequence: TGTGCCAGCAGGAATGAGGGGGTGGCCAAAAACATTCAGTACTTC.

This clonotype was observed many times. The V gene is TRBV7-3, the J gene TRBJ2-1, with 10 bases matching TRBD2. J was trimmed by 1 base and V by 0 bases; bases with no gene match: 6. The length of the CDR3 is 18 residues. Germline V CDR1 and CDR2: SGHTA, FQGTGA. The DNA for the CDR3 is TGTGCCAGCAGCTTAACACCTAGCGGGAGTGGTTCCTACAATGAGCAGTTCTTC. Amino acids: CASSLTPSGSGSYNEQFF.

To note about this clonotype: This may arise from a read error, as a much more abundant clone is one base away. Given the absence of the conserved phenylalanine or tryptophan at the CDR3 end, a read error is likely. The chain recombines TRBV5-1 with TRBJ2-7; D might be TRBD1 (6 bases). V gave up 5 bases and J gave up 7 bases, with 16 bases separating them. The germline gives CDR1 SGHRS, CDR2 YFSETQ. The CDR3 is made up of 13 amino acids. CDR3 sequence: CASSTGPQGEQYL. The CDR3 bases are TGCGCCAGCAGTACGGGGCCACAGGGTGAGCAGTACCTC.

Comment on this clonotype: A much larger clone lies a single base off, so this may be a read error. The chain joins TRBV6-1 to TRBJ2-7; D could derive from TRBD1 or TRBD2 (7 bases each). This CDR3 is 15 amino acids long. The V and J ends lost 4 bases and 4 bases respectively, with 17 bases between them. Germline V gives CDR1 MNHNS, CDR2 SASEGT. Written as DNA, the CDR3 is TGTGCCAGCAGTGGAGCGGGGCAGGGGGGTTACGAGCAGTACTTC. Translated, it gives CASSGAGQGGYEQYF.

This clonotype was observed a handful of times. Germline and junction disagree at one end, which may indicate a read error. This rearrangement joins TRBV4-1 to TRBJ1-3; perhaps TRBD1 as D (5 bases). The germline CDR1 and CDR2 sequences are MGHRA and YSYEKL. The CDR3 runs 15 residues. The CDR3 sequence is CASSQDPGLGNTIYF. For the CDR3, the DNA is TGTGCCAGCAGCCAAGATCCAGGGCTGGGAAACACCATATATTTT.